Listed below are T cell receptor beta chains from one sample, sequenced in a study of cytomegalovirus exposure and HLA in healthy donors. Sequenced by immunoSEQ multiplex PCR; TCRdb stores in-frame clones only, minus some. Of around 150,000 clones in the sample, roughly 73% were seen once. Material for sequencing was PBMCs. These receptors were taken from a male donor in good health and CMV-seronegative. CDR3s include the opening cysteine and the closing phenylalanine or tryptophan. Fields, in order: V gene, J gene, CDR3 protein.

TRBV5-1	TRBJ1-1	CASSLGGQEAEAFF
TRBV9	TRBJ2-1	CASSVGPSGAYNEQFF
TRBV7-9	TRBJ2-3	CASSVLQGRSTDTQYF
TRBV9	TRBJ2-3	CASSVGAGTDTQYF
TRBV5-1	TRBJ1-2	CASSLATGIYGYTF
TRBV6-5	TRBJ2-1	CASSKTGVNEQFF
TRBV28	TRBJ1-2	CASSLGRVGYTF
TRBV7-2	TRBJ2-5	CASSGGPLAGVVAQYF
TRBV5-6	TRBJ1-1	CASSLSQYTEAFF
TRBV5-1	TRBJ1-4	CASSSGGTNEKLFF
TRBV29-1	TRBJ2-7	CSVLSGTSGSGEQYF
TRBV29-1	TRBJ2-1	CSVAGTGGDDGFF
TRBV20-1	TRBJ2-1	CSAPFSVEQFF
TRBV27	TRBJ1-1	CASISGRGYTEAFF
TRBV27	TRBJ2-5	CASSLRTSGVQQETQYF
TRBV29-1	TRBJ1-2	CSVELGPVRGYTF
TRBV2	TRBJ2-7	CASRAGLAPPGRDEQYF
TRBV7-3	TRBJ2-1	CASSFLAGVDHEQFF
TRBV6-1	TRBJ1-1	CASKPGITEAFF
TRBV7-9	TRBJ1-3	CASSHSGNTIYF
TRBV5-1	TRBJ2-1	CASSLYGQETNEQFF